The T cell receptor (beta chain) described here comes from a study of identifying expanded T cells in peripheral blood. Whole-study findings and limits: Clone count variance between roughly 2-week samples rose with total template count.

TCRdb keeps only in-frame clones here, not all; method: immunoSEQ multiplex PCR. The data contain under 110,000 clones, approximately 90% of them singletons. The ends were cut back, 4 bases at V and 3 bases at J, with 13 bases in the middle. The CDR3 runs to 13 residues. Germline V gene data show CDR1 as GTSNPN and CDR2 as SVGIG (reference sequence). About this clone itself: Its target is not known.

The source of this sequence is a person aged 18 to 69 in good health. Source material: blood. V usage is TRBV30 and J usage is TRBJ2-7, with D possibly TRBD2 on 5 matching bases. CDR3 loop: CAWKEAGDYEQYF. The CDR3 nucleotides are TGTGCCTGGAAGGAGGCAGGAGACTACGAGCAGTACTTC. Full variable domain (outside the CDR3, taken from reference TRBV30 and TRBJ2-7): SQTIHQWPATLVQPVGSPLSLECTVEGTSNPNLYWYRQAAGRGLQLLFYSVGIGQISSEVPQNLSASRPQDRQFILSSKKLLLSDSGFYLCAWKEAGDYEQYFGPGTRLTVT.